This paragraph covers one T cell receptor beta chain sequence. Antigen unknown. The immunoSEQ assay was version 4, run in survey mode. Libraries were prepared by immunoSEQ multiplex PCR; TCRdb keeps only in-frame clonotypes and omits some of them. The sample gives 30,000 to 45,000 clones, 82% of which show up once; 0.9% to 1% is in the top ten. Overlapping HIV-1 Gag 15-mer peptides at about 1 ug per peptide per mL were used. Memory cells lacking CD40L and CD69 with high CD45RO were sorted. For approximately 17 hours, CD8-depleted PBMCs received anti-CD28/CD49d costimulation, a CD40-blocking antibody and enfuvirtide. The ends were cut back, 2 bases at V and 5 bases at J, with 12 bases in the middle. The CDR3 loop spans 14 amino acids. The germline CDR1 and CDR2 sequences are MNHEY and SMNVEV (reference sequence). The sample is drawn from a study of persistence of HIV-infected CD4 T cells. Study-wide background: The sample holds CD4+ T cells responsive to CMV or HIV-1 Gag.

Overall study findings and caveats: Rare CMV-responding cells carrying HIV-1 proviruses were not analyzed separately for TCR. Degenerate expanded CDR3beta sequences were enriched among CMV- and Gag-responding cells.

The chain links TRBV27 to TRBJ2-5; the D gene could be TRBD1 or TRBD2 (5 bases each). The sequencing used cultured CD4+ T cells from PBMCs, collected from a patient who received antiretroviral therapy. The source of this sequence is an adult with HIV. The donor label of this sample is uncertain. For the CDR3, the DNA is TGTGCCAGCAGTTTACTGGGGGTCGGTGAGACCCAGTACTTC. Residues: CASSLLGVGETQYF.